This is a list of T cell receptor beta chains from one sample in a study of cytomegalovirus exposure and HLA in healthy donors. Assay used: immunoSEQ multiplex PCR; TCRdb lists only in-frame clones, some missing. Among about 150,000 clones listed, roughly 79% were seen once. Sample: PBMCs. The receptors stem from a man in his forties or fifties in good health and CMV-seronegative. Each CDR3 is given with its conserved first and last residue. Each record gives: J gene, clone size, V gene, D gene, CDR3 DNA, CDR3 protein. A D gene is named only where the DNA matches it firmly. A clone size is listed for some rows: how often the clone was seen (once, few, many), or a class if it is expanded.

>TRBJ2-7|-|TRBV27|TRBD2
TGTGCCAGCAGTTGGAGCGGGAGGGGGTCCTACGAGCAGTACTTC
CASSWSGRGSYEQYF
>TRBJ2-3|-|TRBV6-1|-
TGTGCCAGCAGTGAAGCGACAGGAGTACAGTATACGCAGTATTTT
CASSEATGVQYTQYF
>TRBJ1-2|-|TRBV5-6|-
TGTGCCAGCAGCTCGACAGAATATGGCTACACCTTC
CASSSTEYGYTF
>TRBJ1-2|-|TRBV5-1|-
TGCGCCAGCAGCTTGATTATGGGGGGTGGCTACACCTTC
CASSLIMGGGYTF
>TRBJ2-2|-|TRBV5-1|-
TGCGCCAGCAGCTCCGGGACTGGACACACCGGGGAGCTGTTTTTT
CASSSGTGHTGELFF
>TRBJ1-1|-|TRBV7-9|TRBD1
TGTGCCAGCAGCAGGACAGGGAATGGGGCTTTCTTT
CASSRTGNGAFF
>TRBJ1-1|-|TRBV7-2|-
TGTGCCAGCAGCTCCACAGGGTTCACTGAAGCTTTCTTT
CASSSTGFTEAFF
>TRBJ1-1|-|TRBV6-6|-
TGTGCCAGCGGGTCGACGGGGAACACTGAAGCTTTCTTT
CASGSTGNTEAFF
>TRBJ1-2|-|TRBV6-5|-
TGTGCCAGCAGTTACTTCCTCGGGGGCTACACCTTC
CASSYFLGGYTF
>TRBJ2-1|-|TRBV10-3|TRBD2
TGTGCCATCAGTTCCGGGACTAGTTTCATTAATGAGCAGTTCTTC
CAISSGTSFINEQFF
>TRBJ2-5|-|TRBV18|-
TGTGCCAGCTCACAGGGGGAGACCCAGTACTTC
CASSQGETQYF
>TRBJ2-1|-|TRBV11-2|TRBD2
TGTGCCAGCAGCATCGGACTAGCGGGTAATGAGCAGTTCTTC
CASSIGLAGNEQFF
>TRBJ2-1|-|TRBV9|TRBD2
TGTGCCAGCAGCGTAGGCGGGAGGACGGATGAGCAGTTCTTC
CASSVGGRTDEQFF
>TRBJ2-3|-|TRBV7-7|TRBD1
TGTGCCAGCAGCCTGGGACAGGGAATAGATACGCGGTATTTT
CASSLGQGIDTRYF
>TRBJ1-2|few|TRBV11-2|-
TGTGCCAGCAGCTTAGATCCGGGGTTCTATGGCTACACCTTC
CASSLDPGFYGYTF
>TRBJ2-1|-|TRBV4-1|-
TGCGCCAGCAGTCACTTGACAGGTGTTGAGCAGTTCTTC
CASSHLTGVEQFF
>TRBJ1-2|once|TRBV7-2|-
TGTGCCAGCACCATCATCGACAGCACCCATGGCTACACCTTC
CASTIIDSTHGYTF
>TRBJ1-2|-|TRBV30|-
TGTGCCTGGAGTGTTGACTCTAACTATGGCTACACCTTC
CAWSVDSNYGYTF
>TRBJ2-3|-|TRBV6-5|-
TGTGCCAGCAGTTTCTCTGCCGGCTGGAGGGATACGCAGTATTTT
CASSFSAGWRDTQYF
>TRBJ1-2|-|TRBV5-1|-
TGCGCCAGCAGTCTTACAGGGTTGGAAGGCTACACCTTC
CASSLTGLEGYTF
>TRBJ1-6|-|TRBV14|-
TGTGCCAGCAGCCCTAATAATTCACCCCTCCACTTT
CASSPNNSPLHF
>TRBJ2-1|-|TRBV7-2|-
TGTGCCAGCAGCCCCCGTGGGCCCCACAATGAGCAGTTCTTC
CASSPRGPHNEQFF
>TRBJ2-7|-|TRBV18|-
TGTGCCAGCTCACCGGGGCTCTCCTACGAGCAGTACTTC
CASSPGLSYEQYF
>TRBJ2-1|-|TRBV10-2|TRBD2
TGCGCCAGCAGTGAGTCGAGTCTAGCGGTGAACGAAAATGAGCAGTTCTTC
CASSESSLAVNENEQFF
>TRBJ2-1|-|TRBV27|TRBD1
TGTGCCAGCAGTTTCAGGACAGGGATGGGCAATGAGCAGTTCTTC
CASSFRTGMGNEQFF
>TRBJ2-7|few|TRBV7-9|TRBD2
TGTTCCAGCAGCAGGAGCGGGAGTCACGAGCAGTACTTC
CSSSRSGSHEQYF
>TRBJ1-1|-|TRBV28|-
TGTGCCAGCAGTAACCTCGGGGGGCTAGGAGCTTTCTTT
CASSNLGGLGAFF
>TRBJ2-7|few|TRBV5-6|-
TGTGCCAGCAGCTTGGGCAGGGTTAACGAGCAGTACTTC
CASSLGRVNEQYF
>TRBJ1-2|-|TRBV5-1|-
TGCGCCAGCAGCTTCGAGGCTAACTATGGCTACACCTTC
CASSFEANYGYTF